Listed below are T cell receptor beta chains from one sample, sequenced in a study of CD8 T cells in Susac syndrome. In TCRdb, the immunoSEQ multiplex PCR reads were re-called with MiXCR into one record per CDR3 protein. The sample contains 150,000 to 200,000 distinct CDR3 sequences, around 93% of which appear only once. The sample taken for sequencing was CD4+ T cells from PBMCs. Source of these receptors: a human donor in good health. Both conserved end residues are part of each CDR3. The D gene is left open where the match is weak. Size is stated for part of the rows, as once, few or many counts, or as a class when the clone is expanded.

D gene,clone size,V gene,J gene,CDR3 protein,CDR3 DNA
TRBD2,.,TRBV7-2,TRBJ2-1,CASSARLAGGHGEQFF,TGTGCCAGCAGCGCACGACTAGCGGGGGGGCATGGTGAGCAGTTCTTC
.,.,TRBV25-1,TRBJ1-4,CASSSRTAAAEKLFF,TGTGCCAGCAGTAGTCGGACAGCGGCTGCTGAAAAACTGTTTTTT
.,.,TRBV19,TRBJ2-3,CASRSGDTQYF,TGTGCCAGTCGCTCCGGGGATACGCAGTATTTT
.,.,TRBV6-1,TRBJ2-3,CASRAGQIADTQYF,TGTGCCAGCAGGGCGGGACAGATCGCAGATACGCAGTATTTT
.,.,TRBV7-9,TRBJ2-7,CASSRGWDYEQYF,TGTGCCAGCAGCCGTGGATGGGACTACGAGCAGTACTTC
.,.,TRBV20-1,TRBJ2-4,CSASRLSRAKNIQYF,TGCAGTGCTAGTCGCCTGTCCCGAGCCAAAAACATTCAGTACTTC
.,.,TRBV5-1,TRBJ2-5,CASSVVGGETQYF,TGCGCCAGCAGCGTGGTAGGGGGAGAGACCCAGTACTTC
.,once,TRBV30,TRBJ1-2,CAWGREHGYTF,TGTGCCTGGGGCAGGGAACATGGCTACACCTTC
TRBD2,.,TRBV29-1,TRBJ2-4,CSVEDRGTSGKNIQYF,TGCAGCGTTGAAGATCGGGGGACTAGCGGAAAAAACATTCAGTACTTC
.,.,TRBV11-3,TRBJ2-7,CASSLGAGEQYF,TGTGCCAGCAGCTTAGGCGCGGGCGAGCAGTACTTC
.,.,TRBV5-1,TRBJ2-3,CASSLALGADTQYF,TGCGCCAGCAGCTTAGCGCTAGGCGCAGATACGCAGTATTTT
.,.,TRBV4-1,TRBJ2-1,CASSQDSGASSYNEQFF,TGCGCCAGCAGCCAAGATTCGGGAGCTAGCTCCTACAATGAGCAGTTCTTC
TRBD1,.,TRBV27,TRBJ1-1,CASSYQGAGAEAFF,TGTGCCAGCAGTTATCAGGGGGCAGGCGCTGAAGCTTTCTTT
.,.,TRBV10-1,TRBJ1-1,CASTESLNTEAFF,TGCGCCAGCACTGAGTCCTTGAACACTGAAGCTTTCTTT
.,.,TRBV15,TRBJ2-2,CATSRDLAASNTGELFF,TGTGCCACCAGCAGAGACCTGGCTGCTTCGAACACCGGGGAGCTGTTTTTT
.,once,TRBV5-1,TRBJ2-2,CASSARGRDTGELFF,TGCGCCAGCAGCGCTCGCGGGCGGGACACCGGGGAGCTGTTTTTT
TRBD2,.,TRBV5-1,TRBJ2-1,CASSLLPGLAVDEQFF,TGCGCCAGCAGCCTACTACCGGGACTAGCAGTTGATGAGCAGTTCTTC
.,.,TRBV5-4,TRBJ2-5,CASSLGTQETQYF,TGTGCCAGCAGCTTGGGGACCCAAGAGACCCAGTACTTC
TRBD1,.,TRBV7-9,TRBJ1-4,CASSSGTGRSEKLFF,TGTGCCAGCAGCTCCGGGACAGGCAGATCCGAAAAACTGTTTTTT
TRBD1,.,TRBV29-1,TRBJ2-7,CSVGTGVVYEQYF,TGCAGCGTTGGGACAGGTGTGGTCTACGAGCAGTACTTC
TRBD2,.,TRBV5-4,TRBJ2-3,CASSFGGAGTDTQYF,TGTGCCAGCAGCTTCGGGGGGGCGGGGACAGATACGCAGTATTTT
TRBD1,.,TRBV19,TRBJ1-2,CASSQTGSGGYTF,TGTGCCAGTAGCCAGACAGGGAGCGGCGGCTACACCTTC
.,.,TRBV9,TRBJ2-3,CASSPGRTPADTQYF,TGTGCCAGCAGCCCGGGGAGGACCCCCGCAGATACGCAGTATTTT
.,.,TRBV12-3/TRBV12-4,TRBJ2-7,CASSFGQLYEQYF,TGTGCCAGCAGTTTCGGACAGCTCTACGAGCAGTACTTC
.,.,TRBV7-2,TRBJ2-1,CASSSRGSYGRGQFF,TGTGCCAGCAGCAGTCGGGGTTCTTACGGCAGAGGGCAGTTCTTC
TRBD2,.,TRBV10-3,TRBJ2-2,CAISPVAGDTGELFF,TGTGCCATCAGTCCGGTAGCGGGGGACACCGGGGAGCTGTTTTTT
TRBD1,.,TRBV6-2/TRBV6-3,TRBJ2-7,CASLDRGWEQYF,TGTGCCAGCCTGGACAGGGGATGGGAGCAGTACTTC
.,.,TRBV30,TRBJ1-3,CAWTTGLSGNTIYF,TGTGCCTGGACCACAGGGCTCTCTGGAAACACCATATATTTT
TRBD1,.,TRBV2,TRBJ2-7,CASSEMPQLFTGTGAPYEQYF,TGTGCCAGCAGTGAAATGCCCCAGCTGTTTACAGGGACAGGGGCCCCCTACGAGCAGTACTTC
TRBD1,few,TRBV12-3/TRBV12-4,TRBJ1-5,CASSWDRGQPQHF,TGTGCCAGCAGTTGGGACAGGGGTCAGCCCCAGCATTTT
.,.,TRBV5-1,TRBJ2-4,CASSIDRAVGGIQYF,TGCGCCAGCAGCATCGACAGGGCCGTCGGGGGCATTCAGTACTTC
TRBD2,.,TRBV12-3/TRBV12-4,TRBJ2-7,CASSSRASGGSEQYF,TGTGCCAGCAGCTCCAGGGCTAGCGGGGGAAGCGAGCAGTACTTC
.,.,TRBV6-5,TRBJ2-3,CASSGPRRGTDTQYF,TGTGCCAGCAGTGGGCCCCGTAGGGGGACAGATACGCAGTATTTT
.,.,TRBV15,TRBJ2-1,CATSRARIAEQFF,TGTGCCACCAGCAGAGCACGGATAGCGGAGCAGTTCTTC
.,.,TRBV20-1,TRBJ1-2,CSARPSGGHGYTF,TGCAGTGCTAGACCTTCGGGGGGGCATGGCTACACCTTC
.,.,TRBV29-1,TRBJ1-2,CSVDPRGTNYGYTF,TGCAGCGTTGACCCCAGGGGAACTAACTATGGCTACACCTTC
.,.,TRBV6-5,TRBJ2-1,CASSVRRVDEQFF,TGTGCCAGCAGTGTACGGAGGGTGGATGAGCAGTTCTTC